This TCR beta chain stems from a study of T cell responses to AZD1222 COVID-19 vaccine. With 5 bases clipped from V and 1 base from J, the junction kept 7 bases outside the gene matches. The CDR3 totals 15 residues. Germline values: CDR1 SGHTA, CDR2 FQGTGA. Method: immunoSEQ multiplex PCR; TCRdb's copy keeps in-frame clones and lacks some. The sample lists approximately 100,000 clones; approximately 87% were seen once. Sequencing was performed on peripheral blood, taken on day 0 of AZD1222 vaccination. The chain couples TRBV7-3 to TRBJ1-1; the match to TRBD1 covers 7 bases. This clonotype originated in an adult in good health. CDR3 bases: TGTGCCAGCAGCCCGACCGGACAGGCGAACACTGAAGCTTTCTTT. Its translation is CASSPTGQANTEAFF. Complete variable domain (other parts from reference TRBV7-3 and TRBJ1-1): GAGVSQTPSNKVTEKGKYVELRCDPISGHTALYWYRQSLGQGPEFLIYFQGTGAADDSGLPNDRFFAVRPEGSVSTLKIQRTERGDSAVYLCASSPTGQANTEAFFGQGTRLTVV.